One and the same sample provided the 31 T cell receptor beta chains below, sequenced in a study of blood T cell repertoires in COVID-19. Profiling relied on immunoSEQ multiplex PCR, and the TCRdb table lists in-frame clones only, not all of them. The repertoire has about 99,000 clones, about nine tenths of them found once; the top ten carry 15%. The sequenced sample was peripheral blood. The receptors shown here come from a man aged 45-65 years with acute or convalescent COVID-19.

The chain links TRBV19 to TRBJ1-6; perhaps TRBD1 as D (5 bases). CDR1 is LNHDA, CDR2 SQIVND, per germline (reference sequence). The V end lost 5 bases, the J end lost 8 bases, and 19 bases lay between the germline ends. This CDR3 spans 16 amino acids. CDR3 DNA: TGTGCCAGTAGTTCCTGGGGAGGAATAGGGGATTCACCCCTCCACTTT. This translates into CASSSWGGIGDSPLHF.

The CDR3 spells CASSLARDRAGQPQHF. The CDR3 region has the DNA TGTGCCAGCAGCTTAGCGAGGGACAGGGCGGGTCAGCCCCAGCATTTT. The V call is TRBV7-8, the J call TRBJ1-5; 9 bases agree with TRBD1. Germline lookup yields CDR1 SGHVS and CDR2 FQNEAQ. J was trimmed by 6 bases and V by 0 bases; bases with no gene match: 6. This CDR3 contains 16 residues.

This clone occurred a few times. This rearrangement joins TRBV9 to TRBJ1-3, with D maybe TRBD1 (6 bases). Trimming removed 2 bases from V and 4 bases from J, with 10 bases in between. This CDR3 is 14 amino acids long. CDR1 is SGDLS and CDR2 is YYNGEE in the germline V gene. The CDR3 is CASSVRGEGNTIYF. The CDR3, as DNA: TGTGCCAGCAGCGTCAGGGGAGAGGGAAACACCATATATTTT.

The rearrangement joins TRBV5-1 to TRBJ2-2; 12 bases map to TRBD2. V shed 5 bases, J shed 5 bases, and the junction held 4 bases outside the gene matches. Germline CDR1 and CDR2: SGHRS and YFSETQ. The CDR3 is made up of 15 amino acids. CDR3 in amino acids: CASRRLAGDTGELFF. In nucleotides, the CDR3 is TGCGCCAGCAGACGACTAGCGGGAGATACCGGGGAGCTGTTTTTT.

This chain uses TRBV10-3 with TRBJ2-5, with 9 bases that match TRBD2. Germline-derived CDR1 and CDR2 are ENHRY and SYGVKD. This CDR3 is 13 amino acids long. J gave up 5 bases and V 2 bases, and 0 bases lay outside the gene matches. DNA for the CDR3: TGTGCCATCAGTGAGCTAGCGGGGGAGACCCAGTACTTC. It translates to CAISELAGETQYF.

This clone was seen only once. The CDR3 nucleotides read TGTGCCAGCACTGGACTCTACTCTGGGGCCAACGTCCTGACTTTC. Translated: CASTGLYSGANVLTF. The chain is built from TRBV6-5 and TRBJ2-6; perhaps TRBD2 as D (5 bases). V dropped 7 bases and J dropped 0 bases, with 10 bases sitting between them. The CDR3 runs to 15 residues. CDR1 and CDR2 from the germline V gene are MNHEY and SVGAGI.

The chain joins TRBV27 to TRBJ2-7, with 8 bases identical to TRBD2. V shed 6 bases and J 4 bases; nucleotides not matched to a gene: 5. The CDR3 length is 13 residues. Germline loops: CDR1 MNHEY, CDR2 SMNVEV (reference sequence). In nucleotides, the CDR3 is TGTGCCAGCAGACGATCGGGGGGGTACGAGCAGTACTTC. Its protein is CASRRSGGYEQYF.

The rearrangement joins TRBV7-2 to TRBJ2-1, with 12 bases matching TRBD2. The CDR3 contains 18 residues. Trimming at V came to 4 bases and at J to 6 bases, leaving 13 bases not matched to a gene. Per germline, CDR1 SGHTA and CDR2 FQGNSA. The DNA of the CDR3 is TGTGCCAGCAGCTCGCGCCCCGGACTAGCGGGAAGAGGCAATGAGCAGTTCTTC. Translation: CASSSRPGLAGRGNEQFF.

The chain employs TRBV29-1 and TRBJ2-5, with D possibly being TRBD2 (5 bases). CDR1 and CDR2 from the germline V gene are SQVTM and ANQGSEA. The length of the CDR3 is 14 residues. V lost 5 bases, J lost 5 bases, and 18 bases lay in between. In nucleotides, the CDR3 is TGCAGCGTTCCTCGGGGAGCTGGGTCGGAGACCCAGTACTTC. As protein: CSVPRGAGSETQYF.

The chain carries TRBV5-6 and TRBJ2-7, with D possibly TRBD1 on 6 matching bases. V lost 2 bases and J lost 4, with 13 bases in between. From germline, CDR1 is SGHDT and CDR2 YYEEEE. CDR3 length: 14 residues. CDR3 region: CASSLVARGYEQYF. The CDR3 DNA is TGTGCCAGCAGCTTAGTAGCCAGGGGTTACGAGCAGTACTTC. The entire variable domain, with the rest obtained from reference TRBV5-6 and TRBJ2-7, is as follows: DAGVTQSPTHLIKTRGQQVTLRCSPKSGHDTVSWYQQALGQGPQFIFQYYEEEERQRGNFPDRFSGHQFPNYSSELNVNALLLGDSALYLCASSLVARGYEQYFGPGTRLTVT.

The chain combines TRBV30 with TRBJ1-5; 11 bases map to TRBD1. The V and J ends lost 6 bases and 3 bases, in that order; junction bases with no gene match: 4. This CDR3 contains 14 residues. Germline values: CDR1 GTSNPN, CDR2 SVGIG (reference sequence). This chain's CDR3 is CACGTGGFNQPQHF. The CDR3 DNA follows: TGTGCCTGCGGGACAGGGGGTTTCAATCAGCCCCAGCATTTT. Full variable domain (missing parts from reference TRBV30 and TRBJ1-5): SQTIHQWPATLVQPVGSPLSLECTVEGTSNPNLYWYRQAAGRGLQLLFYSVGIGQISSEVPQNLSASRPQDRQFILSSKKLLLSDSGFYLCACGTGGFNQPQHFGDGTRLSIL.

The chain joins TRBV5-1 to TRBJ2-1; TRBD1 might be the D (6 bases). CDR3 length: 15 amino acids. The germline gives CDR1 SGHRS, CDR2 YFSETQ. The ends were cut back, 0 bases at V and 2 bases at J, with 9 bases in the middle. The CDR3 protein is CASSLATGTYNEQFF. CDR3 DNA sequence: TGCGCCAGCAGCTTGGCTACAGGGACCTACAATGAGCAGTTCTTC.

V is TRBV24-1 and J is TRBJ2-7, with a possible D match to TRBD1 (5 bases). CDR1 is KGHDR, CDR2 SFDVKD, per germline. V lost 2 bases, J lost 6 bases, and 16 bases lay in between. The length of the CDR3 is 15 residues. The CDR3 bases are TGTGCCACCAGTGATTCATCTGGACAAGCTGGCGAGCAGTACTTC. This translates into CATSDSSGQAGEQYF.

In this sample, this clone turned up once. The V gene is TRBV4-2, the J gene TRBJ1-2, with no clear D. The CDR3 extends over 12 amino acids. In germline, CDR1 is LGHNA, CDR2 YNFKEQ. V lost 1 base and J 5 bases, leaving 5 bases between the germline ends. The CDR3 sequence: CASSQVTYGYTF. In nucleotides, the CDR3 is TGTGCCAGCAGCCAAGTTACATATGGCTACACCTTC.

CDR3: CAWSVLLRTSKSTYEQYF. In nucleotides, the CDR3 is TGTGCCTGGAGTGTACTTTTAAGGACTAGCAAAAGCACCTACGAGCAGTACTTC. The chain recombines TRBV30 with TRBJ2-7, with TRBD2 matching over 8 bases. From germline, CDR1 is GTSNPN and CDR2 SVGIG (reference sequence). The CDR3 has 18 residues. V lost 0 bases to trimming and J lost 2 bases; unmatched junction nucleotides: 15.

The chain's CDR3 is CASSHLAGGSLEGLRQQYF. DNA of the CDR3: TGTGCCAGCAGCCATCTAGCGGGAGGAAGTCTGGAGGGACTACGCCAGCAGTACTTC. The V and J genes are TRBV11-3 and TRBJ2-7; 11 bases match TRBD2. The CDR3 is made up of 19 amino acids. Per germline, CDR1 SGHNT and CDR2 YENEEA. The V and J ends lost 5 bases and 8 bases, in that order; junction bases with no gene match: 23.

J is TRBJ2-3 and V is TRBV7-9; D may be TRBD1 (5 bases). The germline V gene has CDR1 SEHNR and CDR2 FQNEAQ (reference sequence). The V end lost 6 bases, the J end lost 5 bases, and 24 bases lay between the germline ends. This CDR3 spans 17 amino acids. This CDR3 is CASRQTDRPRAEDTQYF. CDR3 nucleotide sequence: TGTGCCAGCAGGCAAACCGACAGACCAAGAGCCGAAGATACGCAGTATTTT.

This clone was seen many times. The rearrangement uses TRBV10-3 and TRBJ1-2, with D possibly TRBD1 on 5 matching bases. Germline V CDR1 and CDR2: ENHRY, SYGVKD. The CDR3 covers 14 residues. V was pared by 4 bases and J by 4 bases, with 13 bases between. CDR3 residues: CAISGDPGSYGYTF. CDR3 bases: TGTGCCATCAGTGGGGACCCCGGGAGCTATGGCTACACCTTC.

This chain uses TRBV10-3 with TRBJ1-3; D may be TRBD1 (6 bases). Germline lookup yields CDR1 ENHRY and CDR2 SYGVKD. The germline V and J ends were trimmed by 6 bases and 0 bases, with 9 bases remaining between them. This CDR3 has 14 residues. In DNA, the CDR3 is TGTGCCATCAGGGACAGCAGCTCTGGAAACACCATATATTTT. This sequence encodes CAIRDSSSGNTIYF.

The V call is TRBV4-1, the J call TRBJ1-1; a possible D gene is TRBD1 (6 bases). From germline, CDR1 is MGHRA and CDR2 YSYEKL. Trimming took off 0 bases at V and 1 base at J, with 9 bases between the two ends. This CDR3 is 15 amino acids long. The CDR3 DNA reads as TGCGCCAGCAGCCAAGACCAGGGGACGAACACTGAAGCTTTCTTT. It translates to CASSQDQGTNTEAFF.

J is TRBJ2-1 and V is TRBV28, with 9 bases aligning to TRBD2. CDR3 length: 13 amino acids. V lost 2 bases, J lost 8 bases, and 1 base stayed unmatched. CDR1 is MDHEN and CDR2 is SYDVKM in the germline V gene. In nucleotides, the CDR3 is TGTGCCAGCAGTTTAAGCGGGAGGTATGAGCAGTTCTTC. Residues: CASSLSGRYEQFF.

The CDR3: CASSEEGTGTTPHTGELFF. CDR3 DNA: TGTGCCAGCAGTGAAGAGGGGACTGGGACGACACCCCACACCGGGGAGCTGTTTTTT. The rearrangement uses TRBV2 and TRBJ2-2; maybe TRBD2 (6 bases). The germline gives CDR1 SNHLY, CDR2 FYNNEI. V was cut by 1 base and J by 3 bases, with 21 bases left in between. The CDR3 contains 19 residues.

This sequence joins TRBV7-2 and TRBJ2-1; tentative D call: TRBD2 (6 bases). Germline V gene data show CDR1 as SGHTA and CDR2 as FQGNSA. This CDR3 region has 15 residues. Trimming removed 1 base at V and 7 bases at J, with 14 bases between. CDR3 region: CASSLGGTSFNEQFF. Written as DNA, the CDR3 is TGTGCCAGCAGCTTAGGTGGTACTAGCTTTAATGAGCAGTTCTTC.

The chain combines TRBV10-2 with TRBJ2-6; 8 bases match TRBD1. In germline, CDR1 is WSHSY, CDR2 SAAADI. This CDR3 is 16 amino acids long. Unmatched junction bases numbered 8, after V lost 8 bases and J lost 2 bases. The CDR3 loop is CASRGQDLAGANVLTF. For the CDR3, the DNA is TGCGCCAGCCGGGGACAGGACCTGGCTGGGGCCAACGTCCTGACTTTC.

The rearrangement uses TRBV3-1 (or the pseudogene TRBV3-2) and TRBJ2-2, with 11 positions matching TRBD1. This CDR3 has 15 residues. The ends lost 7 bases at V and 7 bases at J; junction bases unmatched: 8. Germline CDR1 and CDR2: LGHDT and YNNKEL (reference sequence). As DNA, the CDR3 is TGTGCCAGCAACTTGCCGGGACAGGGGGGCGGGGAGCTGTTTTTT. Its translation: CASNLPGQGGGELFF.

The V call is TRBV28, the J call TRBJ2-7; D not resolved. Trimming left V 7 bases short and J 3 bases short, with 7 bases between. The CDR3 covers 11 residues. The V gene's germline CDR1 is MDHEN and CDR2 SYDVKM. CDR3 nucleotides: TGTGCCAGCAATCAGAACTACGAGCAGTACTTC. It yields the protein CASNQNYEQYF.

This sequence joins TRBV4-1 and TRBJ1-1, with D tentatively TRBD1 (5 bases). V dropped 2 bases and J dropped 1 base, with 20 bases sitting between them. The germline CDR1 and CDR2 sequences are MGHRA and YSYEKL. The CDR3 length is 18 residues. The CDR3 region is CASSQPLGRDRRNTEAFF. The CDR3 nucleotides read TGCGCCAGCAGCCAACCCTTGGGGCGGGACCGACGGAACACTGAAGCTTTCTTT.

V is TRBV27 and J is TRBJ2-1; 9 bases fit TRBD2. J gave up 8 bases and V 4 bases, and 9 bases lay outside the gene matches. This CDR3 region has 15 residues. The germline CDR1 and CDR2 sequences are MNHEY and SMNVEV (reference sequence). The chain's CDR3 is CASSSLAGGRDEQFF. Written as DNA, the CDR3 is TGTGCCAGCAGTTCTCTGGCGGGAGGGCGCGATGAGCAGTTCTTC.

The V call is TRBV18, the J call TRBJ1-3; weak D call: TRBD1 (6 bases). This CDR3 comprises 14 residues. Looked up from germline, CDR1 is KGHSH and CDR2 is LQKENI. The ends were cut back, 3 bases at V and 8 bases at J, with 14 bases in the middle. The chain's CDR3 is CASSPQGNQDTIYF. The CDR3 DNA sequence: TGTGCCAGCTCACCCCAGGGGAACCAGGACACCATATATTTT.

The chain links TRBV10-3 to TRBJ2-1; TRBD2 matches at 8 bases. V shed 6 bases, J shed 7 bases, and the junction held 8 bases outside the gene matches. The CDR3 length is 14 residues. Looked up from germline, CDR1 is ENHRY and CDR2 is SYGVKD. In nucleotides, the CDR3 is TGTGCCATCAGGCCGGGACTAGGGATGAATGAGCAGTTCTTC. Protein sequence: CAIRPGLGMNEQFF.

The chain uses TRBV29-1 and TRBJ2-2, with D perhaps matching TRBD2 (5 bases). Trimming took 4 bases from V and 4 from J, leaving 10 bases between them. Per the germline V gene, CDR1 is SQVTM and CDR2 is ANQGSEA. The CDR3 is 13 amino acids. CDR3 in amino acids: CSVVSGTTGELFF. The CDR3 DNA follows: TGCAGCGTTGTCAGCGGTACCACCGGGGAGCTGTTTTTT.